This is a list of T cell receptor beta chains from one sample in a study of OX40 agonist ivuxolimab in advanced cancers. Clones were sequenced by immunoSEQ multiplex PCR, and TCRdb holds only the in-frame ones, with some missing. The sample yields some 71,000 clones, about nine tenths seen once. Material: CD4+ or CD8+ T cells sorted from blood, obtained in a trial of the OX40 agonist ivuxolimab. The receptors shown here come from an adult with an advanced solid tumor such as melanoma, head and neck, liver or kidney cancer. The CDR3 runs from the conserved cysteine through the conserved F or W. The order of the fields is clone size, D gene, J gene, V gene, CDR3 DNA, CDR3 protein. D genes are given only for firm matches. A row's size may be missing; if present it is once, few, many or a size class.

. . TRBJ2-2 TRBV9 TGTGCCAGCAGCGTAGCTGAGGATCCTGCGGAGCTGTTTTTT CASSVAEDPAELFF
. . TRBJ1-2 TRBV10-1 TGCGCCAGCAGTCGGACCCCAGATTATGGCTACACCTTC CASSRTPDYGYTF
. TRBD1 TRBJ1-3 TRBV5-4 TGTGCCAGCAGCCGGGACAGAAGTACTGGAAACACCATATATTTT CASSRDRSTGNTIYF
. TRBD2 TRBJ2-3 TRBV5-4 TGTGCCAGCAGCCAAGACGCCAGCGGGGACACAGATACGCAGTATTTT CASSQDASGDTDTQYF
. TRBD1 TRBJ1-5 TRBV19 TGTGCCAGTAGTATCGTAAGGACAGGGGTCGGTCAGCCCCAGCATTTT CASSIVRTGVGQPQHF
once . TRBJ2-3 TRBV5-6 TGTGCCAGCAGCTCCACAAGGGGGGGGGCGAGCACAGATACGCAGTATTTT CASSSTRGGASTDTQYF
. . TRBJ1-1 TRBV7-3 TGTGCCAGCAGCTTAATGGCCAGGAACACTGAAGCTTTCTTT CASSLMARNTEAFF
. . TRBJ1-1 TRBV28 TGTGCCAGCAGTTCCAGGGACACAACAAAAGGCACTGAAGCTTTCTTT CASSSRDTTKGTEAFF
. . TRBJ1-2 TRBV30 TGTGCCTGGAGGTCCGGGTTTGCTAACTATGGCTACACCTTC CAWRSGFANYGYTF
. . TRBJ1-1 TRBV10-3 TGTGCCATCAGTCCCCCGGGGCGGGGGGAAGCTTTCTTT CAISPPGRGEAFF
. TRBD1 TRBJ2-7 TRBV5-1 TGCGCCAGCAGCCCAGGGACAGGGGGCACGGAACTCGAGCAGTACTTC CASSPGTGGTELEQYF
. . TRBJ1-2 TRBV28 TGTGCCAGCAGTACCAGAAATAAGGACGGCTATGGCTACACCTTC CASSTRNKDGYGYTF
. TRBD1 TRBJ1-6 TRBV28 TGTGCCAGCAGTTTGAATTGGGACAGGGGTAAATCACCCCTCCACTTT CASSLNWDRGKSPLHF
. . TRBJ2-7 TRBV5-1 TGCGCCAGCAGCTTGGCCCCAGGTCACTACGAGCAGTACTTC CASSLAPGHYEQYF
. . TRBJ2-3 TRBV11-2 TGTGCCAGCAGCCGCGGGACAGCAATCACAGATACGCAGTATTTT CASSRGTAITDTQYF
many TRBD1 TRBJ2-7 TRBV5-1 TGCGCCAGCAGTCCGGGACAGGGCCTCTCCTACGAGCAGTACTTC CASSPGQGLSYEQYF
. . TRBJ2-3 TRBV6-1 TGTGCCAGCAGTGAAGTCGGTGGCACAGATACGCAGTATTTT CASSEVGGTDTQYF
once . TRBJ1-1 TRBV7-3 TGTGCCAGCGGCCTTCTTGGTCCCACTGAAGCTTTCTTT CASGLLGPTEAFF
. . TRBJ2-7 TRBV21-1 TGTGCCAGCCATAAAGGGCTCGGGCAGGAGCAGTACTTC CASHKGLGQEQYF
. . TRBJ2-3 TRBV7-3 TGTGCCAGCAGCTTAGTGGGCTCTCGGGCAGATACGCAGTATTTT CASSLVGSRADTQYF
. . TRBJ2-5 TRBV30 TGTGCCTGGAGTGTAGGGGGTGAAGAGACCCAGTACTTC CAWSVGGEETQYF
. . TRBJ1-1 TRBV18 TGTGCCAGCTCACCGTCTCTCAGGAGGGTTGTAGCTTTCTTT CASSPSLRRVVAFF
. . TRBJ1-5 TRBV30 TGTGCCTGGAGTAAGTCCCTTAGCCATCAGCCCCAGCATTTT CAWSKSLSHQPQHF
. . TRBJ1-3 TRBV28 TGTGCCAGCAGTACCCAATGGGGGATCTCTGGAAACACCATATATTTT CASSTQWGISGNTIYF
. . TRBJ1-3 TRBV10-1 TGCGCCAGCAGTGAGTCGTTGGGGCCCCGAAACACCATATATTTT CASSESLGPRNTIYF
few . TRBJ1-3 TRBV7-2 TGTGCCAGCAGCGCGGTGGACAAGAGCTCTGGAAACACCATATATTTT CASSAVDKSSGNTIYF
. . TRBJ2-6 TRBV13 TGTGCCAGCAGCTTATCGGGGGTTCGGGCCAACGTCCTGACTTTC CASSLSGVRANVLTF
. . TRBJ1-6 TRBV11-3 TGTGCCAGCAGCCCCGGACCAAATTCACCCCTCCACTTT CASSPGPNSPLHF
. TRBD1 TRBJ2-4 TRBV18 TGTGCCAGCTCACCAGGACAGGGGGCATACATTCAGTACTTC CASSPGQGAYIQYF
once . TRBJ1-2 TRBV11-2 TGTGCCAGCAGCCGGGGGGATAACTATGGCTACACCTTC CASSRGDNYGYTF
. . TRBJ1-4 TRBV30 TGTGCCTGGAAGGGGGGGTTTAATGAAAAACTGTTTTTT CAWKGGFNEKLFF
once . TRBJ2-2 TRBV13 TGTGCCAGCAGCTTACGTTCGGGTAGAACCGGGGAGCTGTTTTTT CASSLRSGRTGELFF
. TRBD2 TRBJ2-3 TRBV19 TGTGCCAGTAGTATGTATGAGGCTAGCGGGCTGGATACGCAGTATTTT CASSMYEASGLDTQYF
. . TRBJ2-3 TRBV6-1 TGTGCCAGCAGGGAATCGGGGGCCGGGGACACAGATACGCAGTATTTT CASRESGAGDTDTQYF
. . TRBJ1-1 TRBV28 TGTGCCAGCAGTTTGTCCTCAGGGGCTAAGACTGAAGCTTTCTTT CASSLSSGAKTEAFF
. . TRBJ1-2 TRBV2 TGTGCCAGCAGTGAAGTAGCGAGTTCCTATGGCTACACCTTC CASSEVASSYGYTF
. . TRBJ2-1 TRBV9 TGTGCCAGCAGCCCAGGGGGGCAGGGGGTCAGCAATGAGCAGTTCTTC CASSPGGQGVSNEQFF
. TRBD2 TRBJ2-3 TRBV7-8 TGTGCCAGCAGCCAGCGGGGGGGCCTTGGCACAGATACGCAGTATTTT CASSQRGGLGTDTQYF
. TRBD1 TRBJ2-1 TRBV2 TGTGCCAGCTTACAGGGGGCATCCTACAATGAGCAGTTCTTC CASLQGASYNEQFF
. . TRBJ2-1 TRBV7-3 TGTGCCAGCAGCTTAAATTTCGGCCGTGAGCAGTTCTTC CASSLNFGREQFF
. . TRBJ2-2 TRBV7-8 TGTGCCAGCAGCTTGCAGGGAACCGGGGAGCTGTTTTTT CASSLQGTGELFF
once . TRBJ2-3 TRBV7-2 TGTGCCAGCAGCTTCTACACAGATACGCAGTATTTT CASSFYTDTQYF
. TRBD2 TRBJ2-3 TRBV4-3 TGCGCCAGCAGCCAAAACGTTCGGGGACTAGCGGGGCTAAATACGCAGTATTTT CASSQNVRGLAGLNTQYF
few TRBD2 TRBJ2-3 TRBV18 TGTGCCAGCTCAACCGATGGAGCGGGGGGTCGGGATACGCAGTATTTT CASSTDGAGGRDTQYF
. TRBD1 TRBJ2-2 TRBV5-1 TGCGCCAGCAGCACGAAGGGACAGGGAAACACCGGGGAGCTGTTTTTT CASSTKGQGNTGELFF
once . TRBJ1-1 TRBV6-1 TGTGCCAGCACGTCGGGGGGGGTCGTGGGCACTGAAGCTTTCTTT CASTSGGVVGTEAFF
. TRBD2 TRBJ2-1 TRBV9 TGTGCCAGCAGCGTAGGCACTAGCGGGGGGGCCATGGCGAATGAGCAGTTCTTC CASSVGTSGGAMANEQFF
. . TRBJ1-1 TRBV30 TGTGCCTGGAGTGGACTCGGCTGGGGCACTGAAGCTTTCTTT CAWSGLGWGTEAFF
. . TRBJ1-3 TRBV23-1 TGCGCCAGCAGTCAGGCCCAGGATATCGGCGCTGGAAACACCATATATTTT CASSQAQDIGAGNTIYF
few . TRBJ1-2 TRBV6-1 TGTGCCAGCAGTGGGGATGGGACGGTCTATGGCTACACCTTC CASSGDGTVYGYTF
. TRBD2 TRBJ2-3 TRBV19 TGTGCCAGTAGTGGAGGGCTAGCGGGACACCCTAGCACAGATACGCAGTATTTT CASSGGLAGHPSTDTQYF
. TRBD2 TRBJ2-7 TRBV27 TGTGCCCTCTCCCCCGCCCAGGCGGGGGGTTTCGAGCAGTACTTC CALSPAQAGGFEQYF
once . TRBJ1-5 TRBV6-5 TGTGCCAGCAGCAATTTTAAGGATAGCAATCAGCCCCAGCATTTT CASSNFKDSNQPQHF
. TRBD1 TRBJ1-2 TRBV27 TGTGCCAGCAGTTCTTGGACAGGGCGGAGAGGAGGCTACACCTTC CASSSWTGRRGGYTF
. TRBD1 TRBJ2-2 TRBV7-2 TGTGCCAGCAGCTTAACAGGGGCGTATGGCGGGGAGCTGTTTTTT CASSLTGAYGGELFF